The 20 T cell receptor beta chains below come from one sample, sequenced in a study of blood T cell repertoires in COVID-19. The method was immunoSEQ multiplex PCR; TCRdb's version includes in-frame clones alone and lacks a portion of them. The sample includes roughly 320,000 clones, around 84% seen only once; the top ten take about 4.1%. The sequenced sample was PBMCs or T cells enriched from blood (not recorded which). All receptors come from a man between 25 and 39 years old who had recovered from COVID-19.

In nucleotides, the CDR3 is TGTGCCAGCAGCCCTCAGACAGGGACCTTGAACACTGAAGCTTTCTTT. Amino acid sequence: CASSPQTGTLNTEAFF. The chain is built from TRBV7-6 and TRBJ1-1; 7 nucleotides line up with TRBD1. Germline-derived CDR1 and CDR2 are SGHVS and FNYEAQ. This CDR3 has 16 residues. The V and J ends lost 5 bases and 0 bases, in that order; junction bases with no gene match: 9.

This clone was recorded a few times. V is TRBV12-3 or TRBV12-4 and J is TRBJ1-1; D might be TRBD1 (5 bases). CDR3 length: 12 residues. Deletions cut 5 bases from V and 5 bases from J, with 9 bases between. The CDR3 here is CASSGAGTEAFF. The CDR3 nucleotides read TGTGCCAGCAGTGGGGCAGGGACTGAAGCTTTCTTT.

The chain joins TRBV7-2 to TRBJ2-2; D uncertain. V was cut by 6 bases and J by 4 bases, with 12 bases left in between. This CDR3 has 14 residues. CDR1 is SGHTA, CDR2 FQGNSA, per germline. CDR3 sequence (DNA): TGTGCCAGCAGTCCCCGACTGGTCACCGGGGAGCTGTTTTTT. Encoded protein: CASSPRLVTGELFF.

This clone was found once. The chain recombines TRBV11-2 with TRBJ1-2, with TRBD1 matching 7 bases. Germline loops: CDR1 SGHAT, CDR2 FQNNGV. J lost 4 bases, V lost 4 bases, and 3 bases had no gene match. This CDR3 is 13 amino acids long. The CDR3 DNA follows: TGTGCCAGCAGCTACAGGGGTCCCTATGGCTACACCTTC. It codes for CASSYRGPYGYTF.

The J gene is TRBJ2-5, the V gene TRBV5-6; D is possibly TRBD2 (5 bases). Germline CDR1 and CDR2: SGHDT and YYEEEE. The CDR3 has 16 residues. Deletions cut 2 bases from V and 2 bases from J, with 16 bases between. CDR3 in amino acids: CASSLEADELQETQYF. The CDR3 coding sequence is TGTGCCAGCAGCTTAGAAGCGGACGAGTTGCAAGAGACCCAGTACTTC. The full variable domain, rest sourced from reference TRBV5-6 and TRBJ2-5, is DAGVTQSPTHLIKTRGQQVTLRCSPKSGHDTVSWYQQALGQGPQFIFQYYEEEERQRGNFPDRFSGHQFPNYSSELNVNALLLGDSALYLCASSLEADELQETQYFGPGTRLLVL.

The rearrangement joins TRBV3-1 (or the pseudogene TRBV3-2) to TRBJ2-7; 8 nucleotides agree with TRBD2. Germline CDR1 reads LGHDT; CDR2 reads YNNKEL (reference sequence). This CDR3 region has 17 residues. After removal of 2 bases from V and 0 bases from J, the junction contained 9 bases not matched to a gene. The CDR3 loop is CASSQPGGRGSSYEQYF. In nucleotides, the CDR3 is TGTGCCAGCAGCCAACCGGGGGGGCGGGGTAGCTCCTACGAGCAGTACTTC.

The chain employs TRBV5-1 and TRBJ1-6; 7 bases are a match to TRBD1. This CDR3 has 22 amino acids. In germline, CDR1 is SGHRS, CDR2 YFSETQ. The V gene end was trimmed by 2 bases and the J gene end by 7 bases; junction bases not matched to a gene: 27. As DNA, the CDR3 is TGCGCCAGCAGCTTCCAAGCCCCGACAGGGCCCTCAGGGTCGAAAAGGAATTCACCCCTCCACTTT. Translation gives CASSFQAPTGPSGSKRNSPLHF.

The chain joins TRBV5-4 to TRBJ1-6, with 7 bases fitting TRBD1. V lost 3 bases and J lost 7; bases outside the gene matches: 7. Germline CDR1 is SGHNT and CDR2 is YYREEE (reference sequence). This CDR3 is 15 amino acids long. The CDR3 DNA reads TGTGCCAGCAGCTCGGGACAGCACACCAATTCACCCCTCCACTTT. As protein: CASSSGQHTNSPLHF. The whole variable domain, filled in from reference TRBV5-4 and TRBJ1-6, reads ETGVTQSPTHLIKTRGQQVTLRCSSQSGHNTVSWYQQALGQGPQFIFQYYREEENGRGNFPPRFSGLQFPNYSSELNVNALELDDSALYLCASSSGQHTNSPLHFGNGTRLTVT.

CDR3 in amino acids: CASKRQGAAGANVLTF. As DNA, the CDR3 is TGTGCTTCGAAAAGACAGGGGGCAGCTGGGGCCAACGTCCTGACTTTC. This chain uses TRBV30 with TRBJ2-6; 10 positions match TRBD1. This CDR3 spans 16 amino acids. Germline-derived CDR1 and CDR2 are GTSNPN and SVGIG (reference sequence).

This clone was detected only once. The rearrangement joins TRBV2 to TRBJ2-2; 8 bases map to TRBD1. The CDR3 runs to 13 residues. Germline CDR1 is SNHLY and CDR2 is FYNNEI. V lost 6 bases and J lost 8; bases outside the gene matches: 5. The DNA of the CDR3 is TGTGCCAGCAGGGGACAGGCGCGAGGGGAGCTGTTTTTT. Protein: CASRGQARGELFF.

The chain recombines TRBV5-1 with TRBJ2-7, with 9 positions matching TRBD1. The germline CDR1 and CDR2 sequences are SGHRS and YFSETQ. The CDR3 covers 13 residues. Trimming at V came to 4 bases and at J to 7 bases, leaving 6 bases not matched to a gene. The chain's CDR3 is CASSMDRGGEQYF. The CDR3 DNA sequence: TGCGCCAGCAGCATGGACAGGGGTGGTGAGCAGTACTTC.

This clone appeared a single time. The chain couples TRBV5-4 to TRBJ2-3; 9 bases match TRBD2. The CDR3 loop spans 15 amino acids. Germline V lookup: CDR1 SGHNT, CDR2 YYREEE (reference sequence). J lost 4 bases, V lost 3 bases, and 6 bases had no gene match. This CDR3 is CASSSRGGGADTQYF. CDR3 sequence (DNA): TGTGCCAGCAGCTCTCGGGGCGGGGGGGCAGATACGCAGTATTTT.

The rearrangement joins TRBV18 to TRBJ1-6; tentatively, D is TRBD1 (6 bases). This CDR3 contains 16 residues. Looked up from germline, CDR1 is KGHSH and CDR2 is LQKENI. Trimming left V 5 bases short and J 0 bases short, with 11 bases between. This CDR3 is CASSSVDSSYNSPLHF. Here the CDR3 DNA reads TGTGCCAGCTCATCTGTGGACAGCTCCTATAATTCACCCCTCCACTTT.

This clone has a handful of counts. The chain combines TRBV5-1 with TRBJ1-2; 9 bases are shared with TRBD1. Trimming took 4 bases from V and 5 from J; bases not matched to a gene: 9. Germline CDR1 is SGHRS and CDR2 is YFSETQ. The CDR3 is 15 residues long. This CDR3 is CASSPDPGTGYGYTF. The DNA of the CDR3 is TGCGCCAGCAGCCCGGACCCAGGGACAGGGTATGGCTACACCTTC.

In nucleotides, the CDR3 is TGTGCCAGCAGCTTAGTTGGACAGGGATCCTATGGCTACACCTTC. It encodes CASSLVGQGSYGYTF. The chain combines TRBV7-8 with TRBJ1-2, with 8 bases that match TRBD1. The V gene's germline CDR1 is SGHVS and CDR2 FQNEAQ. CDR3 length: 15 amino acids. The trim removed 1 base at V and 4 bases at J, leaving 5 bases unmatched.

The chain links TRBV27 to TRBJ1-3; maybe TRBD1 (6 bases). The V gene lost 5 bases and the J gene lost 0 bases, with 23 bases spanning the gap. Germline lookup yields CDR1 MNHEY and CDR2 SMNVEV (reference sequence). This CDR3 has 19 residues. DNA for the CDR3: TGTGCCAGCAGTGGGAGGGGCAGGGGTGGCCCTATCTCTGGAAACACCATATATTTT. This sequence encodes CASSGRGRGGPISGNTIYF.

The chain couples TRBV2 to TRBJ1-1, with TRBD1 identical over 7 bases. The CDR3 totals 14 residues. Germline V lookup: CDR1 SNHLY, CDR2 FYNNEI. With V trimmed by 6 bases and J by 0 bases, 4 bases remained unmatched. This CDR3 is CASRKQGMNTEAFF. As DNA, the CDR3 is TGTGCCAGCAGAAAACAGGGGATGAACACTGAAGCTTTCTTT.

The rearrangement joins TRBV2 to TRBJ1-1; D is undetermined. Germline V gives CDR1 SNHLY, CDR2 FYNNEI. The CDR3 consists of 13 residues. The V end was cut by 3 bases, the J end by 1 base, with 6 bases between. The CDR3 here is CASSDRPNTEAFF. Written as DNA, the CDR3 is TGTGCCAGCAGTGATCGTCCGAACACTGAAGCTTTCTTT. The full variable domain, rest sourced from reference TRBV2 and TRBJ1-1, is EPEVTQTPSHQVTQMGQEVILRCVPISNHLYFYWYRQILGQKVEFLVSFYNNEISEKSEIFDDQFSVERPDGSNFTLKIRSTKLEDSAMYFCASSDRPNTEAFFGQGTRLTVV.

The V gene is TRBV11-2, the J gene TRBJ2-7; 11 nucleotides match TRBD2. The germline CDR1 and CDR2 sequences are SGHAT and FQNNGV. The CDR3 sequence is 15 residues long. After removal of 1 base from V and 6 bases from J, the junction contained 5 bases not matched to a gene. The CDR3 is CASSLGRTSGSEQYF. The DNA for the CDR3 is TGTGCCAGCAGCTTAGGAAGGACTAGCGGGTCCGAGCAGTACTTC.

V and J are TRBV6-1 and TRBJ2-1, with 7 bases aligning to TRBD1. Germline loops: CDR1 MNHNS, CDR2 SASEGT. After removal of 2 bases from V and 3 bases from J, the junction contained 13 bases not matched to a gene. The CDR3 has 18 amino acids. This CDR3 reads CASSEYLVTGEGYNEQFF. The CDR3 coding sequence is TGTGCCAGCAGTGAATATCTAGTTACAGGGGAAGGCTACAATGAGCAGTTCTTC.